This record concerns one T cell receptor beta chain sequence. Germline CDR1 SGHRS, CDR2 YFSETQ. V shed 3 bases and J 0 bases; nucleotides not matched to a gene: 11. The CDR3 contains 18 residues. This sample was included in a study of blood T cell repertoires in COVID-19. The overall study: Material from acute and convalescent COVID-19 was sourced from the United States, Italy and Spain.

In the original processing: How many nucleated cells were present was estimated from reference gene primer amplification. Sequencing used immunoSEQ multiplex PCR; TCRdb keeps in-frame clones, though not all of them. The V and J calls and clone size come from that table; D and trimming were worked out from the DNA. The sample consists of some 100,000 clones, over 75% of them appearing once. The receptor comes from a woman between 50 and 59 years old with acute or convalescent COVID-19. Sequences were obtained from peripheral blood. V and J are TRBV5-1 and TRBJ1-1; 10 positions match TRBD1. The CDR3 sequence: CASSSGEIGQGVNTEAFF. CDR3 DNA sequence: TGCGCCAGCAGCTCTGGAGAGATAGGACAGGGGGTGAACACTGAAGCTTTCTTT.